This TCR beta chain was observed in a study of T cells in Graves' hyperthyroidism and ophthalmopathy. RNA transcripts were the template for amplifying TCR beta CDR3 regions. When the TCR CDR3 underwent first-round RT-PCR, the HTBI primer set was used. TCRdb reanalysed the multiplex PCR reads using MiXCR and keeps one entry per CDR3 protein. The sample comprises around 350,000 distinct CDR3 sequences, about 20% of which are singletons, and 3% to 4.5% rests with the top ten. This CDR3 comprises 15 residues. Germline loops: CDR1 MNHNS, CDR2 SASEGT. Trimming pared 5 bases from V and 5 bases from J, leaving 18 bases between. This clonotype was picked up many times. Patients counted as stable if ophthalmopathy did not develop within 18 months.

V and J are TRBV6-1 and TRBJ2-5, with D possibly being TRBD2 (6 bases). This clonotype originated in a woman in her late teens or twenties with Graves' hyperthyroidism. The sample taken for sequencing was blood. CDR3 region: CASSQGGPGGETQYF. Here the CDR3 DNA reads TGTGCCAGCAGTCAGGGAGGCCCTGGCGGGGAGACCCAGTACTTC.